These T cell receptor beta chains were read from a single sample in a study of identical twins. TCRdb re-called the 5' RACE reads with MiXCR, one entry per CDR3 protein. The sample has 420,000 or so distinct CDR3 sequences, roughly 20% seen once. Input material: naive T cells sorted from blood. The receptors come from a man aged 50 to 59 in good health. Each CDR3 is given with its conserved first and last residue. A D gene is named only where the DNA matches it firmly. The size entry is marked missing in some rows and otherwise reads once, few, many or a size class.

TRBV27	-	many	TRBJ2-4	CASSTIRGREYF	TGTGCCAGCAGTACAATCCGAGGAAGGGAGTACTTC
TRBV11-3	TRBD2	-	TRBJ2-1	CASSPRHAGVSYNEQFF	TGTGCCAGCAGCCCACGACATGCGGGGGTCTCCTACAATGAGCAGTTCTTC
TRBV9	-	few	TRBJ2-3	CASSVGWDTQYF	TGTGCCAGCAGCGTAGGATGGGATACGCAGTATTTT
TRBV29-1	-	few	TRBJ1-2	CSASPGEGYTF	TGCAGCGCCTCGCCAGGGGAAGGCTACACCTTC
TRBV9	-	-	TRBJ2-3	CASSQTPDTQYF	TGTGCCAGCAGCCAAACTCCGGATACGCAGTATTTT
TRBV10-3	TRBD2	few	TRBJ2-1	CAISGGRGGYNEQFF	TGTGCCATCTCCGGAGGCCGGGGGGGATACAATGAGCAGTTCTTC
TRBV4-1	-	-	TRBJ2-1	CASSQDVSPNEQFF	TGCGCCAGCAGCCAAGATGTGTCTCCCAATGAGCAGTTCTTC
TRBV5-1	-	few	TRBJ2-7	CASSLLLGLHTYEQYF	TGCGCCAGCAGCTTATTGCTGGGACTTCACACCTACGAGCAGTACTTC
TRBV4-1	-	-	TRBJ1-1	CASSQVGQLNTEAFF	TGCGCCAGCAGCCAAGTTGGCCAGTTGAACACTGAAGCTTTCTTT
TRBV7-2	-	few	TRBJ2-7	CASSLDGGEQYF	TGTGCCAGCAGCTTAGACGGCGGCGAGCAGTACTTC
TRBV5-1	TRBD2	few	TRBJ2-5	CASYWGGETQYF	TGCGCCAGCTACTGGGGGGGAGAGACCCAGTACTTC
TRBV6-2/TRBV6-3	-	-	TRBJ2-6	CASSYSSMGVGANVLTF	TGTGCCAGCAGTTACTCCTCAATGGGTGTGGGGGCCAACGTCCTGACTTTC
TRBV5-1	-	-	TRBJ2-3	CASSPGVQQTDTQYF	TGCGCCAGCAGCCCAGGGGTACAGCAAACAGATACGCAGTATTTT